The 15 T cell receptor beta chains reported below all come from one sample, sequenced in a study of control samples from healthy donors and cancer patients. This table comes from immunoSEQ multiplex PCR, and its TCRdb copy is limited to in-frame clones, with some not included. The profile shows some 130,000 clones, 70% to 90% of them singletons. Sequencing was done on a sample of blood. These receptors all stem from a woman aged 25 to 39 in good health.

The chain employs TRBV6-5 and TRBJ1-1; 9 nucleotides agree with TRBD1. The V and J ends lost 0 bases and 6 bases, in that order; junction bases with no gene match: 5. CDR3 length: 15 amino acids. Germline loops: CDR1 MNHEY, CDR2 SVGAGI. CDR3 DNA: TGTGCCAGCAGTTACTCGACAGGGGGTAAGGCTGAAGCTTTCTTT. It is translated as CASSYSTGGKAEAFF.

V and J are TRBV5-1 and TRBJ2-5; D unresolved. The germline V and J ends were trimmed by 0 bases and 5 bases, with 8 bases remaining between them. CDR1 SGHRS and CDR2 YFSETQ come from the germline V gene. The CDR3 extends over 13 amino acids. This chain's CDR3 is CASSLVPEETQYF. As DNA, the CDR3 is TGCGCCAGCAGCTTGGTTCCTGAGGAGACCCAGTACTTC.

V gene TRBV5-5 combines with J gene TRBJ1-2, with TRBD1 as a possible D gene (6 bases). Per germline, CDR1 SGHKS and CDR2 YYEKEE (reference sequence). The CDR3 extends over 15 amino acids. The V and J ends lost 0 bases and 2 bases respectively, with 11 bases between them. The CDR3 nucleotides read TGTGCCAGCAGCTTGGAAACAGGGAAAAACTATGGCTACACCTTC. Protein product: CASSLETGKNYGYTF.

J is TRBJ2-2 and V is TRBV5-1; D gene unclear. Germline CDR1 is SGHRS and CDR2 is YFSETQ. CDR3 length: 15 residues. Trimming took 1 base from V and 1 from J, leaving 8 bases between them. The DNA for the CDR3 is TGCGCCAGCAGCTTGATGGGTCAGAACACCGGGGAGCTGTTTTTT. The encoded protein is CASSLMGQNTGELFF.

The chain carries TRBV6-4 and TRBJ1-3; D gene ambiguous. Trimming removed 8 bases at V and 0 bases at J, with 8 bases between. This CDR3 has 13 amino acids. Germline lookup yields CDR1 MRHNA and CDR2 SNTAGT. CDR3 region: CASPIGSGNTIYF. The CDR3 nucleotides are TGTGCCAGCCCTATCGGCTCTGGAAACACCATATATTTT.

The rearrangement links TRBV14 to TRBJ2-7; unclear D gene. Germline loops: CDR1 SGHDN, CDR2 FVKESK. V lost 4 bases and J lost 6, with 13 bases in between. The CDR3 covers 13 residues. The CDR3 DNA reads as TGTGCCAGCAGCCTCGTGGGGTTCGGCGAGCAGTACTTC. Translation: CASSLVGFGEQYF.

The J gene is TRBJ1-1, the V gene TRBV6-6; no reliable D call. This CDR3 contains 15 residues. Germline CDR1 reads MNHNY; CDR2 reads SVGAGI (reference sequence). Deletions cut 2 bases from V and 4 bases from J, with 14 bases between. CDR3 in DNA: TGTGCCAGCAGTTACGTTCCGGGAGAGGGCACTGAAGCTTTCTTT. This codes for CASSYVPGEGTEAFF.

The chain has TRBV5-6 and TRBJ1-5, with 11 bases identical to TRBD1. The CDR3 is 17 amino acids. CDR1 SGHDT and CDR2 YYEEEE come from the germline V gene. With V trimmed by 3 bases and J by 5 bases, 10 bases remained unmatched. The CDR3 nucleotides are TGTGCCAGCAGCTCCTACACCGGGACAGGGGGGTATCAGCCCCAGCATTTT. It codes for CASSSYTGTGGYQPQHF. Full variable domain (rest looked up from reference TRBV5-6 and TRBJ1-5): DAGVTQSPTHLIKTRGQQVTLRCSPKSGHDTVSWYQQALGQGPQFIFQYYEEEERQRGNFPDRFSGHQFPNYSSELNVNALLLGDSALYLCASSSYTGTGGYQPQHFGDGTRLSIL.

The chain combines TRBV6-5 with TRBJ1-3; 8 nucleotides line up with TRBD1. The CDR3 is 15 amino acids. Germline CDR1 is MNHEY and CDR2 is SVGAGI. The J segment lost 3 bases and the V segment lost 6 bases, leaving 7 bases of the junction unmatched. The CDR3 is CASRRAGTGGNTIYF. DNA of the CDR3: TGTGCCAGCAGACGAGCCGGGACAGGTGGAAACACCATATATTTT.

The rearrangement links TRBV3-1 (or the pseudogene TRBV3-2) to TRBJ2-7, with D possibly matching TRBD1 (5 bases). CDR1 LGHDT and CDR2 YNNKEL come from the germline V gene (reference sequence). This CDR3 is built from 13 residues. V lost 5 bases and J lost 6, with 14 bases in between. The CDR3 here is CASSSAPGFEQYF. The CDR3 DNA reads as TGTGCCAGCAGCTCGGCCCCAGGGTTCGAGCAGTACTTC.

This chain links TRBV28 with TRBJ2-1; 9 nucleotides agree with TRBD2. CDR3 length: 12 residues. With V trimmed by 10 bases and J by 7 bases, 5 bases remained unmatched. Per germline, CDR1 MDHEN and CDR2 SYDVKM. DNA for the CDR3: TGTGCCACCGGGACTAGCCGGAATGAGCAGTTCTTC. Encoded protein: CATGTSRNEQFF.

A single count supports this clone. CDR3 DNA: TGTGCCACCAGTTCCCCTAGCGGCCCCGGGGATACGCAGTATTTT. Amino acids: CATSSPSGPGDTQYF. The V and J genes are TRBV24-1 and TRBJ2-3; 7 positions agree with TRBD2. Trimming took 6 bases from V and 6 from J; bases not matched to a gene: 11. Germline V CDR1 and CDR2: KGHDR, SFDVKD. The CDR3 is 15 residues long.

V and J are TRBV10-3 and TRBJ2-7; no clear D. This CDR3 is 15 amino acids long. V shed 3 bases and J shed 0 bases, with 12 bases lying between them. Looked up from germline, CDR1 is ENHRY and CDR2 is SYGVKD. CDR3 protein: CAISDSATSSYEQYF. The CDR3 bases are TGTGCCATCAGTGACAGCGCAACAAGCTCCTACGAGCAGTACTTC.

V gene TRBV18 combines with J gene TRBJ1-1; D may be TRBD1 (6 bases). The germline CDR1 and CDR2 sequences are KGHSH and LQKENI. V was shortened by 5 bases and J by 3 bases, with 13 bases between the two germline ends. The CDR3 runs to 14 residues. The CDR3 nucleotides are TGTGCCAGCTCAACACAGGGACGTGACACTGAAGCTTTCTTT. It is translated as CASSTQGRDTEAFF.

This chain joins TRBV28 and TRBJ2-5; D unresolved. V was pared by 4 bases and J by 4 bases, with 4 bases between. CDR1 and CDR2 (germline): MDHEN, SYDVKM. The length of the CDR3 is 11 residues. The CDR3 loop is CASSSRETQYF. In DNA form, the CDR3 reads TGTGCCAGCAGTTCTCGAGAGACCCAGTACTTC.